What follows describes a single TCR beta chain. Its antigen is not known. This record comes from a study of beta chain features in type 1 diabetes. Study overall: Age, gender and cell yields were alike across patients and healthy donors. Whole-study results and caveats: At VDJ recombination sites, type 1 diabetes patients had fewer insertions and more deleted nucleotides. High-TCR-expressing cells could be over-represented by cDNA sequencing.

It was via CD45RO/CCR7/CD25/CD127/CD95/CD27 that CD4+ naive, central memory, regulatory and stem cell-like memory cells were sorted. Trimming removed 3 bases from V and 0 bases from J, with 8 bases in between. This CDR3 has 14 amino acids. Looked up from germline, CDR1 is SGHRS and CDR2 is YFSETQ. Expressed TCRB transcripts got sequenced, as all isolated RNA was reverse transcribed. TCRdb's table, derived via immunoSEQ multiplex PCR, lists solely in-frame clones and lacks some. The data show hundreds of thousands of clones, approximately 31% seen once. Sequencing was done on a sample of naive CD4+ T cells from blood. The chain couples TRBV5-1 to TRBJ2-3; D call uncertain. This clonotype was sampled from a young man in good health. CDR3 residues: CASSSALSTDTQYF. The CDR3 region has the DNA TGCGCCAGCAGCTCGGCATTGAGCACAGATACGCAGTATTTT.